These 17 T cell receptor beta chains share one sample of origin, sequenced in a study of fetal regulatory T cell absence and autoimmunity. TCRdb's copy holds only in-frame clones and misses some; the assay was immunoSEQ multiplex PCR. The data show approximately 94,000 clones, about two thirds seen once. Sequencing input: pancreas tissue. All receptors derive from a male donor with IPEX syndrome.

The chain combines TRBV29-1 with TRBJ2-1, with 14 bases aligning to TRBD2. Germline CDR1 is SQVTM and CDR2 is ANQGSEA. V was pared by 7 bases and J by 4 bases, with 6 bases of the junction left unmatched. CDR3 size: 15 residues. CDR3 in amino acids: CSARLAGGMYNEQFF. CDR3 sequence (DNA): TGCAGCGCCCGACTAGCGGGGGGGATGTACAATGAGCAGTTCTTC.

This clone has only a few counts. The V gene is TRBV12-5, the J gene TRBJ1-5, with 10 bases aligning to TRBD1. The length of the CDR3 is 15 residues. In germline, CDR1 is LGHNT, CDR2 FRNRAP. Trimming at V came to 5 bases and at J to 7 bases, leaving 8 bases not matched to a gene. The CDR3 DNA sequence: TGTGCTAGTGGTGCGGGACAGGGGAAGCGGCAGCCCCAGCATTTT. This gives the protein CASGAGQGKRQPQHF. The full variable domain, completed using reference TRBV12-5 and TRBJ1-5, is DARVTQTPRHKVTEMGQEVTMRCQPILGHNTVFWYRQTMMQGLELLAYFRNRAPLDDSGMPKDRFSAEMPDATLATLKIQPSEPRDSAVYFCASGAGQGKRQPQHFGDGTRLSIL.

The genes are TRBV9 and TRBJ1-1; D is possibly TRBD1 (5 bases). CDR1 SGDLS and CDR2 YYNGEE come from the germline V gene. This CDR3 contains 15 residues. V was cut by 1 base and J by 0 bases, with 10 bases left in between. CDR3 sequence (DNA): TGTGCCAGCAGCGTATGGGACTCCTTGAACACTGAAGCTTTCTTT. It encodes CASSVWDSLNTEAFF.

With regard to this clone: This sample also contains other DNA sequences that code for the same CDR3. This chain links TRBV27 with TRBJ1-3; D not certain. The CDR3 length is 12 residues. The V gene lost 5 bases and the J gene lost 4 bases, with 6 bases spanning the gap. CDR1 and CDR2 from the germline V gene are MNHEY and SMNVEV (reference sequence). The CDR3 loop is CASSPGGNTIYF. DNA for the CDR3: TGTGCCAGCAGTCCGGGGGGAAACACCATATATTTT.

The rearrangement links TRBV4-3 to TRBJ2-1, with a weak D call TRBD2 (7 bases). Trimming shortened V by 1 base and J by 13 bases, and 11 bases separated the two germline ends. Germline V gives CDR1 LGHNA, CDR2 YSLEER. This CDR3 is built from 12 residues. The CDR3 sequence: CASSQGGGLQFF. The CDR3 DNA reads TGCGCCAGCAGCCAAGGCGGGGGCCTTCAGTTCTTC.

Only one count was recorded for this clone. The V and J genes are TRBV10-3 and TRBJ2-3, with a possible D match to TRBD2 (5 bases). Trimming took 0 bases from V and 2 from J, leaving 6 bases between them. The germline V gene has CDR1 ENHRY and CDR2 SYGVKD. This CDR3 is built from 14 residues. The CDR3 is CAISESLDTDTQYF. The CDR3 nucleotides are TGTGCCATCAGTGAGTCACTAGACACAGATACGCAGTATTTT.

This clone was observed a single time. The chain has TRBV27 and TRBJ1-5; D gene ambiguous. Germline CDR1 reads MNHEY; CDR2 reads SMNVEV (reference sequence). The CDR3 loop spans 16 amino acids. With 5 bases removed from V and 0 bases from J, the gap between germline ends came to 14 bases. The CDR3 sequence: CASSQSWSPSNQPQHF. Here the CDR3 DNA reads TGTGCCAGCAGTCAATCCTGGTCCCCTAGCAATCAGCCCCAGCATTTT.

CDR3 bases: TGTGCCTGGTCCCCCGGGACAGGGTCGGAGGCTTTCTTT. Translation: CAWSPGTGSEAFF. The chain is built from TRBV30 and TRBJ1-1, with 9 bases aligning to TRBD1. The V and J ends lost 5 bases and 11 bases, in that order; junction bases with no gene match: 12. In germline, CDR1 is GTSNPN, CDR2 SVGIG (reference sequence). CDR3 size: 13 residues.

This chain links TRBV29-1 with TRBJ2-7, with TRBD1 identical over 7 bases. CDR3 size: 15 residues. The germline CDR1 and CDR2 sequences are SQVTM and ANQGSEA. J was trimmed by 0 bases and V by 2 bases; bases with no gene match: 7. CDR3 nucleotide sequence: TGCAGCGTTGAAACCCTCGACAGGGACTCCTACGAGCAGTACTTC. Translation gives CSVETLDRDSYEQYF.

This clone was counted a single time. The chain carries TRBV7-2 and TRBJ2-5; perhaps D is TRBD1 or TRBD2 (5 bases each). V lost 1 base to trimming and J lost 2 bases, with 11 bases between them. CDR1 is SGHTA and CDR2 is FQGNSA in the germline V gene. This CDR3 has 15 amino acids. DNA of the CDR3: TGTGCCAGCAGCTTAGGAGGGACGGGACAAGAGACCCAGTACTTC. The encoded protein is CASSLGGTGQETQYF.

This clone occurred once. J is TRBJ2-5 and V is TRBV29-1; 8 bases map to TRBD2. The CDR3 sequence is 13 residues long. In germline, CDR1 is SQVTM, CDR2 ANQGSEA. The trim removed 4 bases at V and 5 bases at J, leaving 6 bases unmatched. CDR3 amino acids: CSVGAGGGETQYF. The CDR3 nucleotides are TGCAGCGTTGGGGCGGGAGGAGGTGAGACCCAGTACTTC. Supplemented by reference TRBV29-1 and TRBJ2-5, the full variable domain reads SAVISQKPSRDICQRGTSLTIQCQVDSQVTMMFWYRQQPGQSLTLIATANQGSEATYESGFVIDKFPISRPNLTFSTLTVSNMSPEDSSIYLCSVGAGGGETQYFGPGTRLLVL.

The rearrangement links TRBV9 to TRBJ2-7; 10 nucleotides match TRBD1. Germline CDR1 and CDR2: SGDLS and YYNGEE. The CDR3 is 15 amino acids. V lost 4 bases to trimming and J lost 3 bases; unmatched junction nucleotides: 7. The CDR3 DNA sequence: TGTGCCAGCAGCCTTAGGACAGGGGGTGTCTACGAGCAGTACTTC. Translating gives CASSLRTGGVYEQYF.

The chain is built from TRBV5-1 and TRBJ1-4; a weak D match, TRBD1 (5 bases). CDR3 size: 14 residues. The V gene lost 0 bases and the J gene lost 6 bases, with 9 bases spanning the gap. Per the germline V gene, CDR1 is SGHRS and CDR2 is YFSETQ. The CDR3 is CASSLGGLDEKLFF. CDR3 bases: TGCGCCAGCAGCTTGGGGGGACTCGATGAAAAACTGTTTTTT.

In DNA form, the CDR3 reads TGTGCCAGCAGCTTAGGACAGGGATATAATTCACCCCTCCACTTT. It yields the protein CASSLGQGYNSPLHF. This rearrangement joins TRBV7-9 to TRBJ1-6; 7 nucleotides match TRBD1. The CDR3 has 15 amino acids. Germline CDR1 reads SEHNR; CDR2 reads FQNEAQ (reference sequence). V shed 1 base, J shed 4 bases, and the junction held 1 base outside the gene matches.

This clone has more than one count but fewer than ten. The rearrangement links TRBV6-5 to TRBJ2-2; D is unclear. Germline CDR1 MNHEY, CDR2 SVGAGI. Deletions cut 6 bases from V and 6 bases from J, with 5 bases between. There are 11 residues in the CDR3. As DNA, the CDR3 is TGTGCCAGCAGCCGCGCCGGGGAGCTGTTTTTT. Protein product: CASSRAGELFF.

The chain uses TRBV11-3 and TRBJ1-1; perhaps TRBD1 as D (5 bases). V was clipped by 8 bases and J by 4 bases, with 14 bases between them. This CDR3 comprises 13 residues. Germline lookup yields CDR1 SGHNT and CDR2 YENEEA. The DNA for the CDR3 is TGTGCCAGCTCCAGCAGGGAGTTCACTGAAGCTTTCTTT. It translates to CASSSREFTEAFF.

This clone was recorded once. The chain couples TRBV5-1 to TRBJ1-2, with D possibly being TRBD1 (6 bases). Per the germline V gene, CDR1 is SGHRS and CDR2 is YFSETQ. The V and J ends lost 4 bases and 8 bases respectively, with 24 bases between them. The CDR3 runs to 16 residues. The chain's CDR3 is CASSTNRGQGGIGYTF. The CDR3 DNA sequence: TGCGCCAGCAGCACAAACAGAGGCCAAGGGGGGATCGGCTACACCTTC.